The 13 T cell receptor beta chains below come from one sample, sequenced in a study of blood T cell repertoires in COVID-19. Measured with immunoSEQ multiplex PCR; TCRdb has only the in-frame clones, and not every one. The table includes about 190,000 clones, around 90% detected once. The sequencing sample was made of peripheral blood. These receptors were obtained from a man in his forties with acute or convalescent COVID-19.

The gene calls are TRBV7-9 and TRBJ2-2; 8 nucleotides agree with TRBD2. This CDR3 is built from 14 residues. Germline-derived CDR1 and CDR2 are SEHNR and FQNEAQ (reference sequence). J gave up 6 bases and V 5 bases, and 5 bases lay outside the gene matches. The CDR3 nucleotides read TGTGCCAGCAGCCGAGGACTAGCCGCCGGGGAGCTGTTTTTT. This gives the protein CASSRGLAAGELFF.

The chain recombines TRBV5-4 with TRBJ2-2; possibly TRBD2 for D (6 bases). Deletions cut 0 bases from V and 1 base from J, with 13 bases between. There are 17 residues in the CDR3. The V gene's germline CDR1 is SGHNT and CDR2 YYREEE (reference sequence). The CDR3 nucleotides read TGTGCCAGCAGCTTGGGGGGGGTCATCTGGAACACCGGGGAGCTGTTTTTT. Its protein product is CASSLGGVIWNTGELFF.

This clone has just a few counts. CDR3 coding DNA: TGTGCCAGCAGTCAATACAGGAATAATGAAAAACTGTTTTTT. It yields the protein CASSQYRNNEKLFF. V gene TRBV27 combines with J gene TRBJ1-4, with TRBD1 as a possible D gene (5 bases). The CDR3 is 14 residues long. V lost 5 bases and J lost 4, with 11 bases in between. Per germline, CDR1 MNHEY and CDR2 SMNVEV (reference sequence).

The chain has TRBV2 and TRBJ1-1; D perhaps matches TRBD1 (6 bases). The V gene lost 1 base and the J gene lost 4 bases, with 13 bases spanning the gap. Per the germline V gene, CDR1 is SNHLY and CDR2 is FYNNEI. The CDR3 is made up of 15 amino acids. CDR3 sequence reads: CASSEEAGAGTEAFF. CDR3 nucleotide sequence: TGTGCCAGCAGTGAAGAGGCAGGGGCTGGCACTGAAGCTTTCTTT. Drawing the rest from reference TRBV2 and TRBJ1-1, the complete variable domain is EPEVTQTPSHQVTQMGQEVILRCVPISNHLYFYWYRQILGQKVEFLVSFYNNEISEKSEIFDDQFSVERPDGSNFTLKIRSTKLEDSAMYFCASSEEAGAGTEAFFGQGTRLTVV.

The chain links TRBV2 to TRBJ2-1, with 9 bases lining up with TRBD1. Per germline, CDR1 SNHLY and CDR2 FYNNEI. CDR3 length: 12 residues. In DNA, the CDR3 is TGTGCTGGACAGGGGCGCTACAATGAGCAGTTCTTC. Protein product: CAGQGRYNEQFF.

The chain is built from TRBV5-3 and TRBJ2-7, with no clear D. TRBV5-3 is labeled an ORF, and its function is uncertain. The CDR3 runs 14 residues. Deletions cut 5 bases from V and 2 bases from J, with 14 bases between. The CDR3 reads CARRSIFRAYEQYF. The DNA for the CDR3 is TGTGCCAGAAGGTCGATCTTCCGGGCCTACGAGCAGTACTTC.

The chain carries TRBV5-4 and TRBJ2-5; D not certain. Germline CDR1 SGHNT, CDR2 YYREEE (reference sequence). The ends were cut back, 0 bases at V and 2 bases at J, with 8 bases in the middle. The CDR3 extends over 14 amino acids. The CDR3 loop reads CASSLAVNQETQYF. Here the CDR3 DNA reads TGTGCCAGCAGCTTGGCAGTAAATCAAGAGACCCAGTACTTC.

The rearrangement uses TRBV7-9 and TRBJ1-4; the match to TRBD1 covers 8 bases. This CDR3 has 15 amino acids. Trimming cost V 0 bases and J 3 bases; bases outside gene matches: 0. Germline assignment: CDR1 SEHNR and CDR2 FQNEAQ (reference sequence). The CDR3 protein is CASSLATGANEKLFF. Here the CDR3 DNA reads TGTGCCAGCAGCTTAGCGACAGGGGCTAATGAAAAACTGTTTTTT.

CDR3 protein: CAISERASRGDTEAFF. CDR3 nucleotide sequence: TGTGCCATCAGTGAGAGGGCGAGCAGGGGGGACACTGAAGCTTTCTTT. The chain is built from TRBV10-3 and TRBJ1-1; 7 nucleotides match TRBD1. The V gene end was trimmed by 2 bases and the J gene end by 3 bases; junction bases not matched to a gene: 9. The CDR3 sequence is 16 residues long. CDR1 ENHRY and CDR2 SYGVKD come from the germline V gene.

The chain recombines TRBV7-8 with TRBJ2-7, with D possibly TRBD1 on 6 matching bases. The CDR3 has 13 amino acids. Germline CDR1 reads SGHVS; CDR2 reads FQNEAQ. V was pared by 4 bases and J by 4 bases, with 11 bases between. The CDR3 region has the DNA TGTGCCAGCAGCTGGGGGACACCGTACGAGCAGTACTTC. Protein sequence: CASSWGTPYEQYF.

The chain links TRBV7-2 to TRBJ2-3; D is unclear. Germline CDR1 SGHTA, CDR2 FQGNSA. The CDR3 loop spans 15 amino acids. V was shortened by 0 bases and J by 3 bases, with 10 bases between the two germline ends. CDR3 bases: TGTGCCAGCAGCTTAGCCTTTCGAGAGACAGATACGCAGTATTTT. Protein product: CASSLAFRETDTQYF.

This clone was detected once. The rearrangement joins TRBV6-5 to TRBJ2-7, with D perhaps matching TRBD2 (6 bases). CDR3 length: 13 amino acids. Looked up from germline, CDR1 is MNHEY and CDR2 is SVGAGI. V lost 8 bases and J lost 3, with 14 bases in between. DNA for the CDR3: TGTGCCAGCTCGCGGGAACAGTACTACGAGCAGTACTTC. It translates to CASSREQYYEQYF.

This chain links TRBV18 with TRBJ2-7; 9 bases fit TRBD1. The V and J ends lost 3 bases and 1 base, in that order; junction bases with no gene match: 10. The germline V gene encodes CDR1 KGHSH and CDR2 LQKENI. There are 17 residues in the CDR3. The DNA for the CDR3 is TGTGCCAGCTCACCCAACCGAGTAGGGACAGGGTCCTACGAGCAGTACTTC. Translated: CASSPNRVGTGSYEQYF. Based on the CDR3 plus reference TRBV18 and TRBJ2-7, the full variable domain is NAGVMQNPRHLVRRRGQEARLRCSPMKGHSHVYWYRQLPEEGLKFMVYLQKENIIDESGMPKERFSAEFPKEGPSILRIQQVVRGDSAAYFCASSPNRVGTGSYEQYFGPGTRLTVT.